These T cell receptor beta chains were read from a single sample in a study of T cell repertoires in aging, cancer and after chemotherapy. One entry per CDR3 protein results from TCRdb running MiXCR on the multiplex PCR reads. Among about a thousand distinct CDR3 sequences, roughly 22% were seen once, and the ten largest hold around 37%. The sequencing input was blood. Receptor source: a human donor with a solid tumor. CDR3s include the opening cysteine and the closing phenylalanine or tryptophan. D genes are given only for firm matches. The size of a clone is reported for some rows only, either as once, few or many, or as a class for expanded clones.

clone_size d_call cdr3_length j_call v_call cdr3_nt cdr3_aa
. . 15 TRBJ2-2 TRBV29-1 TGCAGTGCTAGGGGCCATGCCACGGGCACCGGGCAGCTGTTTTTT CSARGHATGTGQLFF
. TRBD1 14 TRBJ2-7 TRBV12-3/TRBV12-4 TGTGCCAGCAGCTCCGGGACAGGGTTGTACGAGCAGTACTTC CASSSGTGLYEQYF
few . 14 TRBJ1-2 TRBV12-5 TGTGCTAGTGGTTCGCAACATTTTTTCTATGGCTACACCTTC CASGSQHFFYGYTF
. . 11 TRBJ2-1 TRBV20-1 TGCAGTGCCGGGGGGCCACTAGAGCAGTTCTTC CSAGGPLEQFF
medium-sized . 12 TRBJ2-2 TRBV30 TGTGCCTGGAGTGTACGAGGCGGGGAGCTGTTTTTT CAWSVRGGELFF
large . 12 TRBJ1-2 TRBV30 TGTGCCTGGAGTGAGGAAGACTATGGCTACACCTTC CAWSEEDYGYTF
few . 19 TRBJ1-5 TRBV6-1 TGTGCCAGCACCTCGGTCGGGCCGAGGGGAGTCTATAGCAATCAGCCCCAGCATTTT CASTSVGPRGVYSNQPQHF
few . 12 TRBJ2-7 TRBV5-1 TGCGCCAGCAGCTGGCCCGACTCCGAGCAGTACTTC CASSWPDSEQYF
large . 13 TRBJ1-1 TRBV29-1 TGCAGCGCTGCGCTGGGCGTGAACACTGAAGCTTTCTTT CSAALGVNTEAFF
large . 14 TRBJ1-2 TRBV30 TGTGCCTGGAGTTGGGAGTTCTCTAAGTATGGCTACACCTTC CAWSWEFSKYGYTF
few . 17 TRBJ2-6 TRBV19 TGTGCCAGTAGTATGAGAGGGGGGAGCTCTGGGGCCAACGTCCTGACTTTC CASSMRGGSSGANVLTF
. TRBD1 14 TRBJ2-2 TRBV6-2/TRBV6-3 TGTGCCAGTCTTAGGGGGCGCGACACCGGGGAGCTGTTTTTT CASLRGRDTGELFF
few TRBD1 12 TRBJ1-2 TRBV10-2 TGCGCCAGCAGTGAGACCGGGACAGGGGCGCCCTTC CASSETGTGAPF
medium-sized . 15 TRBJ2-1 TRBV6-1 TGTGCCAGCAGAGGGGGTTGGGCTAGCGGCAATGAGCAGTTCTTC CASRGGWASGNEQFF
large TRBD1 14 TRBJ2-7 TRBV19 TGTGCCAGTAGTCCGGACAGGAATACCTACGAGCAGTACTTC CASSPDRNTYEQYF
large . 13 TRBJ2-7 TRBV27 TGTGCCAGCAGTTTATCGGCGGAGTACGAGCAGTACTTC CASSLSAEYEQYF
. . 14 TRBJ1-1 TRBV5-1 TGCGCCAGCAGCTTACTCTTTAGGGACACTGAAGCTTACTTT CASSLLFRDTEAYF
large . 13 TRBJ1-1 TRBV29-1 TGCAGCGTTGGATTGGACTGGGGTACTGAAGCTTTCTTT CSVGLDWGTEAFF
. TRBD2 16 TRBJ2-2 TRBV5-5 TGTGCCAGCAGCTTGGTGCCTAGCGGGAGGAGAGGGGAGCTGTTTTTT CASSLVPSGRRGELFF
few . 15 TRBJ2-2 TRBV28 TGTGCCAGCAGTTTGGGGGGTAGAAACACCGGGGAGCTGTTTTTT CASSLGGRNTGELFF
. TRBD1 15 TRBJ1-6 TRBV19 TGTGCCAGTACCACCAGGACAGGATTAGGTTCACCCCTCCACTTT CASTTRTGLGSPLHF
few . 16 TRBJ1-4 TRBV5-1 TGCGCCAGCAGCCTGAGACCCATTGCAACTAATGAAAAACTGTTTTTT CASSLRPIATNEKLFF
large . 16 TRBJ2-4 TRBV19 TGTGCCAGTAGTGGAAGAGGGGGGCGGTGGAAAAACATTCAGTACTTC CASSGRGGRWKNIQYF
. TRBD2 20 TRBJ2-3 TRBV6-5 TGTGCCAGCAGTACGGGGCTAGCGGGAGGGCGTAAACCAAACACAGATACGCAGTATTTT CASSTGLAGGRKPNTDTQYF
. TRBD1 16 TRBJ2-6 TRBV5-6 TGCGCCAGCAGCTTGGGACAGGGGGCCGGGGCCAACGTCCTGACTTTC CASSLGQGAGANVLTF
once TRBD1 14 TRBJ1-2 TRBV11-2 TGTGCCAGCAGCCCGACAGGGGCCTCACTGGGCTACACCTTC CASSPTGASLGYTF
. . 15 TRBJ1-5 TRBV20-1 TGCAGTGCTACTCCCCCCGGGGGGCGGTTTCAGCCCCAGCATTTT CSATPPGGRFQPQHF
once . 15 TRBJ1-5 TRBV6-5 TGTGCCAGCAGTTATCTAGGGGTGGGCAATCAGCCCCAGCATTTT CASSYLGVGNQPQHF
large . 13 TRBJ1-2 TRBV5-6 TGTGCCAGCAGTCTTCCCTCTGCAGGGCCCTACACCTTC CASSLPSAGPYTF
. . 14 TRBJ1-2 TRBV18 TGTGCCAGCTCACTGACGGTGGGTGGGTATGGCTACACCTTC CASSLTVGGYGYTF
hyperexpanded . 15 TRBJ1-4 TRBV6-5 TGTGCCAGCAGTTACTCGTCTCTAGGACCTGGAAAACTGTTTTTT CASSYSSLGPGKLFF
. . 11 TRBJ1-5 TRBV12-3/TRBV12-4 TGTGCCAGCGCCCCGTCTCAGCCCCAGCATTTT CASAPSQPQHF
medium-sized TRBD1 14 TRBJ1-4 TRBV30 TGTGCCTGGAAACCGGGACAGACTAATGAAAAACTGTTTTTT CAWKPGQTNEKLFF
. TRBD2 16 TRBJ2-4 TRBV20-1 TGCAGTCAAGGCGGGGGGTGGGGGCAAGCCAAAAACATTCAGTACTTC CSQGGGWGQAKNIQYF
. . 16 TRBJ2-6 TRBV5-1 TGCGCCAGCAGCTCCCATCCCGGTACTGGGGCCAACGTCCTGACTTTC CASSSHPGTGANVLTF
. TRBD1 13 TRBJ1-2 TRBV28 TGTGCCAGCAGGGCGGGACAGTCCTATGGCTACACCTTC CASRAGQSYGYTF
. . 10 TRBJ2-3 TRBV6-1 TGTGCCAGCAATGAGCATACGCAGTATTTT CASNEHTQYF
few TRBD2 16 TRBJ2-7 TRBV7-2 TGTGCCAGCAGCGGGGGACTAGCGGGAGGGTCCTACGAGCAGTACTTC CASSGGLAGGSYEQYF
large . 11 TRBJ2-3 TRBV29-1 TGCAGCGTTGATTTCTCGGCAGGGAGGCGATTT CSVDFSAGRRF
large TRBD2 14 TRBJ2-3 TRBV7-2 TGTGCCAGCAGCCGTAGCGGGGGAACAGATACGCAGTATTTT CASSRSGGTDTQYF
. . 14 TRBJ1-1 TRBV18 TGTGCCAGCTCACCACGGGGGATGAACACTGAAGCTTTCTTT CASSPRGMNTEAFF
few TRBD1 16 TRBJ1-3 TRBV24-1 TGTGCCACCAGTGACCCTCACAGGGGCGACGGAAACACCATATATTTT CATSDPHRGDGNTIYF
. . 12 TRBJ2-7 TRBV7-9 TGTGCCAGCAGCTACAGGGCGGACGAGCAGTACTTC CASSYRADEQYF
few . 14 TRBJ1-1 TRBV5-4 TGTGCCAGCAGCTTGACGGGACTCAACACTGAAGCTTTCTTT CASSLTGLNTEAFF
. . 13 TRBJ1-1 TRBV12-5 TGTGCTAGTGGTTTGGGGGGGGGCGTTGAAGCTTTCTTT CASGLGGGVEAFF
. TRBD2 14 TRBJ2-1 TRBV19 TGTGCCAGTAGCCTGGGGGTAGCGGGCGATGAGCAGTTCTTC CASSLGVAGDEQFF
few . 14 TRBJ1-1 TRBV6-2/TRBV6-3 TGTGCCAGCAGACCGCCAAGGGGCGGCACTGAAGCTTTCTTT CASRPPRGGTEAFF
. TRBD1 14 TRBJ1-1 TRBV6-6 TGTGCCAGCAGTCCGCGACAGGGATTAACTGAAGCTTTCTTT CASSPRQGLTEAFF
large TRBD1 12 TRBJ2-7 TRBV29-1 TGCAGCGTTGGGACAGGGGGCTACGAGCAGTACTTC CSVGTGGYEQYF
large TRBD2 14 TRBJ2-7 TRBV6-5 TGTGCCAGCAGTTATAGCGGGGGGCAAGGTGAGCAGTACTTC CASSYSGGQGEQYF
few . 12 TRBJ2-1 TRBV24-1 TGTGCCACCAGTGACACGTACAATGAGCAGTTCTTC CATSDTYNEQFF
large TRBD1 16 TRBJ1-1 TRBV6-5 TGTGCCAGCAGTCTCCTAGCGGGACAGGGGAGCACTGAAGCTTTCTTT CASSLLAGQGSTEAFF
. . 15 TRBJ2-2 TRBV29-1 TGCAGCGCGGGGGGGGGACAGGGGAACACCGGGGAGCTGTTTTTT CSAGGGQGNTGELFF
large . 19 TRBJ1-3 TRBV6-5 TGTGCCAGCAGTTACGCATTGGTATACAGCACCGTCTCTGGAAACACCATATATTTT CASSYALVYSTVSGNTIYF
. TRBD2 16 TRBJ2-5 TRBV6-5 TGTGCCAGCAGTTACTCCGTCCCGGGACTAGCGAAGACCCAGTACTTC CASSYSVPGLAKTQYF
. . 11 TRBJ2-1 TRBV19 TGTGCCAGTACCCGCGGGACTGAGCAGTTCTTC CASTRGTEQFF
. . 14 TRBJ2-2 TRBV6-5 TGTGCCAGCAGTGACAGGGAGGGGAAGGGGGAGCTGTTTTTT CASSDREGKGELFF
large . 13 TRBJ2-7 TRBV19 TGTGCCAGTAGTATCGTCTCGTTCTACGAGCAGTACTTC CASSIVSFYEQYF
large TRBD1 15 TRBJ2-7 TRBV11-3 TGTGCCAGCAGCGCGTACAGGGGGCTTCCGTACGAGCAGTACTTC CASSAYRGLPYEQYF
few . 15 TRBJ1-5 TRBV24-1 TGTGCCACCAGTGACCGTGACAGCAGCAATCAGCCCCAGCATTTT CATSDRDSSNQPQHF